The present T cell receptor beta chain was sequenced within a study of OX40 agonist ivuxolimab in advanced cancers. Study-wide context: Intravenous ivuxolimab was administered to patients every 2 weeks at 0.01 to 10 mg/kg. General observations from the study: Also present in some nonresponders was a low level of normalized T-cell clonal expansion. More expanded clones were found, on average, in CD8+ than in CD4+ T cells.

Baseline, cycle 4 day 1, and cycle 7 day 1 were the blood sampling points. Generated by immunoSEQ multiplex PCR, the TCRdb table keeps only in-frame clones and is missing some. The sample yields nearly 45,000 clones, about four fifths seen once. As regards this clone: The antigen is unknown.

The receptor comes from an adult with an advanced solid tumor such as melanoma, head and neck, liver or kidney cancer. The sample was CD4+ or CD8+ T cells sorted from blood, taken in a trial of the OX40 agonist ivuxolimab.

The chain's CDR3 is CASSIGTRPYNEQFF. CDR3 in DNA: TGTGCCAGTAGTATAGGGACTAGACCCTACAATGAGCAGTTCTTC. The chain is built from TRBV19 and TRBJ2-1; 7 nucleotides line up with TRBD2. V lost 1 base to trimming and J lost 2 bases; unmatched junction nucleotides: 2. Germline assignment: CDR1 LNHDA and CDR2 SQIVND (reference sequence). The CDR3 has 15 residues. The complete variable domain, with remaining parts taken from reference TRBV19 and TRBJ2-1, reads DGGITQSPKYLFRKEGQNVTLSCEQNLNHDAMYWYRQDPGQGLRLIYYSQIVNDFQKGDIAEGYSVSREKKESFPLTVTSAQKNPTAFYLCASSIGTRPYNEQFFGPGTRLTVL.